This TCR beta chain was captured by sequencing in a study of blood T cell repertoires in COVID-19. Study information: The study drew acute and convalescent COVID-19 samples from the United States, Italy and Spain. Sources were T cells, B-cell-depleted T cells, or PBMCs; the material itself was cDNA or gDNA.

Original data processing: Cell counts per sample came from amplifying reference gene primers. Repertoires were generated with immunoSEQ multiplex PCR, while TCRdb's copy carries only in-frame clones and drops some. The V and J calls and clone size were taken over from that table, and D and trimming were inferred from the DNA. Of 150,000 to 200,000 clones in the sample, around 86% were seen once. In this sample, this clone turned up once. Germline V CDR1 and CDR2: MNHNS, SASEGT. With 2 bases clipped from V and 3 bases from J, the junction kept 5 bases outside the gene matches. The CDR3 covers 15 residues.

The clonotype was recovered from a man in his 70s who had recovered from COVID-19. Source material: peripheral blood. This rearrangement joins TRBV6-1 to TRBJ2-7; 9 bases agree with TRBD1. CDR3 in amino acids: CASSERTGAYYEQYF. The CDR3 coding sequence is TGTGCCAGCAGTGAAAGGACAGGGGCCTACTACGAGCAGTACTTC.